This TCR beta chain derives from a study of T-cell memory formation after mild COVID-19. Findings of the study overall: Balance between CD4 and CD8 was seen in clones contracting day 15 to 85, and a CD4+ lean was seen in later expanders.

Per the germline V gene, CDR1 is LGHNA and CDR2 is YNFKEQ. Between the trimmed V and J ends, which lost 4 bases and 0 bases, there was a span of 18 bases. CDR3 size: 17 residues. This clonotype appeared once. Its target is unknown. TCRalpha and TCRbeta libraries used 5'RACE with constant-segment primers and UMIs. TCRdb reprocessed the 5' RACE reads via MiXCR and lists one record per CDR3 protein. The table has over 45,000 distinct CDR3 sequences, approximately 9% seen once. This receptor was identified in an adult woman who had mild COVID-19 (a few samples of this study predate the infection). Cell type and time point are not known. The sequenced sample was PBMCs or a T cell subset sorted from them (not recorded which). The rearrangement links TRBV4-2 to TRBJ1-1; D unresolved. Written as DNA, the CDR3 is TGTGCCAGCAGCCCCCCAGGAGATATCGAAATGAACACTGAAGCTTTCTTT. This codes for CASSPPGDIEMNTEAFF.